The rows below give T cell receptor beta chains drawn from one sample of a study of blood T cell repertoires in COVID-19. Repertoires were generated with immunoSEQ multiplex PCR, while TCRdb's copy carries only in-frame clones and drops some. The sample comprises about 72,000 clones, just over 85% of which are singletons, and roughly 8% rests with the top ten. The sequenced material came from peripheral blood. Receptors originate from a man in his thirties or forties with acute or convalescent COVID-19. The CDR3 runs from the conserved cysteine through the conserved F or W. D genes are given only for firm matches. Part of the rows lack a size; the others show once, few, many or a class for expanded clones.

d_call	v_call	clone_size	j_call	cdr3_nt	cdr3_aa
-	TRBV6-5	-	TRBJ1-1	TGTGCCAGCAGTTACTCGAGAGAAACTGAAGCTTTCTTT	CASSYSRETEAFF
-	TRBV6-5	-	TRBJ1-1	TGTGCCATCTCTCGCAGATCCAACACTGAAGCTTTCTTT	CAISRRSNTEAFF
-	TRBV5-8	-	TRBJ2-2	TGTGCCAGCAGCTTGCCGACAGCGCGCGACACCGGGGAGCTGTTTTTT	CASSLPTARDTGELFF
-	TRBV11-2	-	TRBJ2-7	TGTGCCAGCAGCAAGGGGGGAGGGCAGTCCTACGAGCAGTACTTC	CASSKGGGQSYEQYF
-	TRBV30	-	TRBJ2-7	TGTGCCTGGAGTCCTATAGACAGTCCCCCCTACGAGCAGTACTTC	CAWSPIDSPPYEQYF
-	TRBV30	-	TRBJ2-3	TGTGCCTGGAGTGTACTGTCCACAGATACGCAGTATTTT	CAWSVLSTDTQYF
TRBD2	TRBV2	-	TRBJ2-1	TGTGCCAGCAGTGATACTAGCGGGAGTAATGAGCAGTTCTTC	CASSDTSGSNEQFF
TRBD1	TRBV19	-	TRBJ1-2	TGTGCCAGTAGTCCGGGACAGGAGGGCTATGGCTACACCTTC	CASSPGQEGYGYTF
TRBD1	TRBV28	-	TRBJ2-1	TGTGCCAGCAGTACCCCCAGGGGGAGAAAGTCCTACAATGAGCAGTTCTTC	CASSTPRGRKSYNEQFF
TRBD2	TRBV19	many	TRBJ2-7	TGTGCCAGTAGTATTGGGACTAGCCTGGGTCACGAGCAGTACTTC	CASSIGTSLGHEQYF
-	TRBV6-5	-	TRBJ1-6	TGTGCCAGCTCTCCCTTCAGGGATAATTCACCCCTCCACTTT	CASSPFRDNSPLHF
-	TRBV11-2	-	TRBJ2-2	TGTGCCAGCAGCTTAGATGTCTCCGGGGAGCTGTTTTTT	CASSLDVSGELFF
-	TRBV7-2	few	TRBJ1-5	TGTGCCAGCAGCTTAGTAGGGAGCCAGAACAATCAGCCCCAGCATTTT	CASSLVGSQNNQPQHF
TRBD1	TRBV6-5	-	TRBJ1-2	TGTGCCAGCGGACAGGGGGGTGGCTACACCTTC	CASGQGGGYTF
-	TRBV10-1	-	TRBJ2-3	TGCGCCAGCCAACCCAACACAGGGAGAGATACGCAGTATTTT	CASQPNTGRDTQYF
TRBD2	TRBV27	-	TRBJ2-1	TGTGCCAGCAGTTATAGCGGGAGCTCCTACAATGAGCAGTTCTTC	CASSYSGSSYNEQFF
-	TRBV6-5	-	TRBJ1-2	TGTGCCAGCAGTTACCGGGGGGATGGCTACACCTTC	CASSYRGDGYTF
TRBD2	TRBV11-2	-	TRBJ2-1	TGTGCCAGCAGCTTACTACGTACGGGGCGGGAGGGGCGTAGACAGTTCTTC	CASSLLRTGREGRRQFF
-	TRBV9	once	TRBJ1-1	TGTGCCAGCAGCGCCCAAGTTGGGGGGACTGAAGCTTTCTTT	CASSAQVGGTEAFF
-	TRBV28	-	TRBJ1-5	TGTGCCAGCAGGAGTGACTTTAATCAGCCCCAGCATTTT	CASRSDFNQPQHF
-	TRBV15	-	TRBJ2-7	TGTGCCACCAGCAGATCGGGTTTCGACGAGCAGTACTTC	CATSRSGFDEQYF
TRBD1	TRBV7-9	-	TRBJ2-2	TGTGCCAGCAGTCCGATGGGACAGGGGACGAACGGGGAGCTGTTTTTT	CASSPMGQGTNGELFF
-	TRBV27	once	TRBJ1-5	TGTGCCAGCAGTTTAGCAGGGGGCAATCAGCCCCAGCATTTT	CASSLAGGNQPQHF
-	TRBV3-1/TRBV3-2	-	TRBJ2-3	TGTGCCAGCAGCTATCTTCGGGATACGCAGTATTTT	CASSYLRDTQYF
-	TRBV19	-	TRBJ2-2	TGTGCCAGTAGCCGCTCCCGAACCACTGACGGGGAGCTGTTTTTT	CASSRSRTTDGELFF
TRBD2	TRBV19	-	TRBJ2-3	TGTGCCAGCCGGGGGGTGGCAGATACGCAGTATTTT	CASRGVADTQYF
-	TRBV5-1	-	TRBJ2-5	TGCGCCAGCAGGCCAGGGGGACTAGTGGAGGATTGGGAGACCCAGTACTTC	CASRPGGLVEDWETQYF
-	TRBV11-2	-	TRBJ2-1	TGTGCCAGCAGCTTACCAATTGAGTGGGAGCAGTTCTTC	CASSLPIEWEQFF
-	TRBV11-2	-	TRBJ1-5	TGTGCCAGCAGCCCCGGCCGCGGAGGGGGGGCGGGTCAGCCCCAGCATTTT	CASSPGRGGGAGQPQHF
-	TRBV11-3	few	TRBJ2-1	TGTGCCAGCAGCTTGACGGAGTTCTCCTACAATGAGCAGTTCTTC	CASSLTEFSYNEQFF
TRBD1	TRBV19	-	TRBJ1-5	TGTGCCAGTAATCCGGGACAGGGGTGGCAGCCCCAGCATTTT	CASNPGQGWQPQHF
TRBD2	TRBV30	-	TRBJ2-7	TGTGCCTTGGGTAGACTAGCGGGGGCCTACGAGCAGTACTTC	CALGRLAGAYEQYF
-	TRBV18	-	TRBJ2-7	TGTGCCAGCTCACCAAGACAGCTCTCCTACGAGCAGTACTTC	CASSPRQLSYEQYF
-	TRBV21-1	-	TRBJ2-7	TGTGCCAGCAGCTCTCTCCCATGGCAGTTC	CASSSLPWQF
-	TRBV5-1	-	TRBJ1-4	TGCGCCAGCAGCTTTAGGGGGAATATGGCTAATGAAAAACTGTTTTTT	CASSFRGNMANEKLFF
-	TRBV6-1	-	TRBJ2-3	TGTGCCAGCAGGCAGACAGGCAGCACAGATACGCAGTATTTT	CASRQTGSTDTQYF
-	TRBV12-3/TRBV12-4	-	TRBJ2-1	TGTGCCAGCAGTTTTTTCAGGAATGAGCAGTTCTTC	CASSFFRNEQFF
TRBD1	TRBV28	once	TRBJ1-2	TGTGCCAGCAGTTTCACAGGGGCTAACTATGGCTACACCTTC	CASSFTGANYGYTF
-	TRBV18	-	TRBJ2-1	TGTGCCAGCTCACCAAAAGGGACATCCTACAATGGGCAGTTCTTC	CASSPKGTSYNGQFF
TRBD1	TRBV28	-	TRBJ1-1	TGTGCCAGCAGTTTGCCAGGGGGCACTGAAGCTTTCTTT	CASSLPGGTEAFF
-	TRBV5-6	-	TRBJ2-7	TGTGCCAGCAGCTTGGGGGTGGCCTCAGCGGAAGAGCAGTACTTC	CASSLGVASAEEQYF
-	TRBV4-2	-	TRBJ2-7	TGTGCCAGCAGCCAAGGATACGGTGGCTCCTACGAGCAGTACTTC	CASSQGYGGSYEQYF
TRBD2	TRBV4-1	-	TRBJ2-7	TGCGCCAGCAGCCAGTGGGGGGGGGAATACGAGCAGTACTTC	CASSQWGGEYEQYF
-	TRBV19	-	TRBJ1-2	TGTGCCAGTAGTATGGGGGGTAGCTATGGCTACACCTTC	CASSMGGSYGYTF
-	TRBV6-5	-	TRBJ2-3	TGTGCCAGCGATGCGGCAGGCACAGATACGCAGTATTTT	CASDAAGTDTQYF
TRBD2	TRBV19	-	TRBJ2-7	TGTGCCAGTAGTACTAAGCGGGGGACCTCCTACGAGCAGTACTTC	CASSTKRGTSYEQYF
TRBD1	TRBV7-2	-	TRBJ1-6	TGTGCCAGCAGCTTAGGAAACAGGGGACATTCACCCCTCCACTTT	CASSLGNRGHSPLHF
TRBD2	TRBV15	-	TRBJ2-1	TGTGCCACCAGCAGAGGTAGCGGGAGGTCCCTCAATGAGCAGTTCTTC	CATSRGSGRSLNEQFF